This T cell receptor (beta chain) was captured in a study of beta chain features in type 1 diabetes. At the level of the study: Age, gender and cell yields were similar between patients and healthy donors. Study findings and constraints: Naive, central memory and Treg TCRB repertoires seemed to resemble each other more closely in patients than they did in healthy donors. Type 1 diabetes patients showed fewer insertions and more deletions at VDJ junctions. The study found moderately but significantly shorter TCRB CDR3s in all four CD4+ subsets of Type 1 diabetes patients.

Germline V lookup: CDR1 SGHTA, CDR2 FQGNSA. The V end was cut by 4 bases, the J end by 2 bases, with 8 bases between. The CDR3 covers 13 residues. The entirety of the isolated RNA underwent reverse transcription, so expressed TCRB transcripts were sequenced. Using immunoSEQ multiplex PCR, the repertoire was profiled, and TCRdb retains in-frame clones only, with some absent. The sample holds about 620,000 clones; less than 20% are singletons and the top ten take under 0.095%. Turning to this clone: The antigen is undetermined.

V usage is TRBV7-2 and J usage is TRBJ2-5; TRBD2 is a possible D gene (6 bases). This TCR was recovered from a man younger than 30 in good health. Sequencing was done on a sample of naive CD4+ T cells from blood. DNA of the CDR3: TGTGCCAGCAGCTCGGGACTTCAAGAGACCCAGTACTTC. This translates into CASSSGLQETQYF.